Presented here are 31 T cell receptor beta chains from one specimen sequenced in a study of memory B cells and T cells in multiple sclerosis. CFSE-dim autoproliferating and CFSE-high non-proliferating T cells from unstimulated culture were sequenced separately. Replicate wells were pooled after around seven days of stimulus-free culture of approximately 50 million CFSE-labeled PBMCs. Using immunoSEQ multiplex PCR, the repertoire was profiled, and TCRdb retains in-frame clones only, with some absent. The sample lists over 35,000 clones, around 79% occurring once. No antigen is known for these receptors. The sample taken for sequencing was PBMCs from blood kept in culture. These receptor sequences come from a human donor with multiple sclerosis.

The chain links TRBV25-1 to TRBJ1-5, with a weak D call TRBD1 (5 bases). The CDR3 consists of 13 residues. Trimming removed 9 bases at V and 4 bases at J, with 13 bases between. Germline lookup yields CDR1 MGHDK and CDR2 SYGVNS. The CDR3 spells CASGGVGNQPQHF. The CDR3 DNA reads as TGTGCCAGTGGGGGGGTTGGGAATCAGCCCCAGCATTTT.

The rearrangement joins TRBV5-5 to TRBJ2-7; 9 bases are shared with TRBD1. Germline V gene lookup returns CDR1 SGHKS and CDR2 YYEKEE (reference sequence). J gave up 4 bases and V 5 bases, and 7 bases lay outside the gene matches. The CDR3 has 14 amino acids. The CDR3 spells CASRRGQGNYEQYF. Here the CDR3 DNA reads TGTGCCAGCAGGAGGGGACAGGGTAATTACGAGCAGTACTTC.

The chain links TRBV30 to TRBJ1-3; D is unclear. CDR3 length: 14 residues. Deletions cut 2 bases from V and 0 bases from J, with 8 bases between. Germline loops: CDR1 GTSNPN, CDR2 SVGIG (reference sequence). The CDR3 coding sequence is TGTGCCTGGAGTTTGGGGTTCTCTGGAAACACCATATATTTT. This gives the protein CAWSLGFSGNTIYF.

The rearrangement links TRBV5-1 to TRBJ2-1; no reliable D call. The CDR3 extends over 14 amino acids. Germline V CDR1 and CDR2: SGHRS, YFSETQ. The ends were cut back, 0 bases at V and 10 bases at J, with 14 bases in the middle. The DNA of the CDR3 is TGCGCCAGCAGCTTGGGATCGGGTGTGTCGGAGCAGTTCTTC. Its protein product is CASSLGSGVSEQFF.

This clone showed up just once. The V call is TRBV4-1, the J call TRBJ2-1, with 9 bases lining up with TRBD1. After removal of 1 base from V and 4 bases from J, the junction contained 5 bases not matched to a gene. The CDR3 sequence is 16 residues long. Germline CDR1 reads MGHRA; CDR2 reads YSYEKL. The CDR3, as DNA: TGCGCCAGCAGCCAAGCACAGGGGGCAGGTTACAATGAGCAGTTCTTC. The encoded protein is CASSQAQGAGYNEQFF.

The V call is TRBV7-3, the J call TRBJ2-7; 9 bases line up with TRBD2. With V trimmed by 1 base and J by 5 bases, 9 bases remained unmatched. CDR3 length equals 16 residues. Germline V CDR1 and CDR2: SGHTA, FQGTGA. Here the CDR3 DNA reads TGTGCCAGCAGCTTAATCGTTAGCGGGGGCAAAAACGAGCAGTACTTC. It specifies CASSLIVSGGKNEQYF. The full variable domain, rest sourced from reference TRBV7-3 and TRBJ2-7, is GAGVSQTPSNKVTEKGKYVELRCDPISGHTALYWYRQSLGQGPEFLIYFQGTGAADDSGLPNDRFFAVRPEGSVSTLKIQRTERGDSAVYLCASSLIVSGGKNEQYFGPGTRLTVT.

The rearrangement uses TRBV5-1 and TRBJ1-2; D might be TRBD1 (6 bases). The CDR3 runs 14 residues. The V end was cut by 0 bases, the J end by 4 bases, with 10 bases between. Germline CDR1 is SGHRS and CDR2 is YFSETQ. The DNA of the CDR3 is TGCGCCAGCAGCTTGGAGATAGGGGGCTATGGCTACACCTTC. It codes for CASSLEIGGYGYTF.

This chain uses TRBV6-5 with TRBJ1-1; D is uncertain. The CDR3 consists of 15 residues. Germline V gene sequence: CDR1 MNHEY, CDR2 SVGAGI. With 4 bases removed from V and 2 bases from J, the gap between germline ends came to 14 bases. The CDR3 nucleotides read TGTGCCAGCAGTTCCACCCTTGAGAGAAACACTGAAGCTTTCTTT. It codes for CASSSTLERNTEAFF.

The gene calls are TRBV19 and TRBJ2-5; D gene ambiguous. The J call is in doubt because the DNA end fits TRBJ2-7 better. Per the germline V gene, CDR1 is LNHDA and CDR2 is SQIVND (reference sequence). The CDR3 length is 14 residues. The CDR3 here is CASSIVPSSYEQYF. Written as DNA, the CDR3 is TGTGCCAGTAGTATAGTCCCTTCTTCCTACGAGCAGTACTTC.

This clone was counted only a few times. V and J are TRBV6-5 and TRBJ2-5, with 8 nucleotides matching TRBD1. The V gene's germline CDR1 is MNHEY and CDR2 SVGAGI. The V segment lost 6 bases and the J segment 3 bases; nucleotides outside the gene matches: 6. This CDR3 contains 14 residues. This CDR3 is CASRRTGREETQYF. The CDR3, as DNA: TGTGCCAGCAGACGGACAGGGCGGGAAGAGACCCAGTACTTC.

There are a few counts of this clone. This chain connects TRBV19 to TRBJ1-4; 9 nucleotides agree with TRBD1. The germline gives CDR1 LNHDA, CDR2 SQIVND (reference sequence). CDR3 length: 14 amino acids. V trimming: 4 bases; J trimming: 8 bases; junction bases outside the gene matches: 5. The CDR3 protein is CASSTRTGEEKLFF. CDR3 in DNA: TGTGCCAGTAGTACCCGGACAGGGGAGGAAAAACTGTTTTTT. Drawing the rest from reference TRBV19 and TRBJ1-4, the complete variable domain is DGGITQSPKYLFRKEGQNVTLSCEQNLNHDAMYWYRQDPGQGLRLIYYSQIVNDFQKGDIAEGYSVSREKKESFPLTVTSAQKNPTAFYLCASSTRTGEEKLFFGSGTQLSVL.

V and J are TRBV5-6 and TRBJ1-1; D gene uncertain. Deletions cut 0 bases from V and 8 bases from J, with 8 bases between. This CDR3 contains 12 residues. Germline lookup yields CDR1 SGHDT and CDR2 YYEEEE. The CDR3 sequence is CASSLVGMEAFF. In DNA, the CDR3 is TGTGCCAGCAGCTTGGTGGGGATGGAAGCTTTCTTT.

This rearrangement joins TRBV7-2 to TRBJ2-7; D remains unclear. V was cut by 3 bases and J by 3 bases, with 21 bases left in between. Germline CDR1 is SGHTA and CDR2 is FQGNSA. This CDR3 has 17 amino acids. The DNA for the CDR3 is TGTGCCAGCAGCTTCGGCCCGGTCCCCCGAGGTCACTACGAGCAGTACTTC. Amino acids: CASSFGPVPRGHYEQYF.

The chain couples TRBV4-3 to TRBJ1-1; possibly TRBD1 for D (6 bases). Trimming took off 4 bases at V and 1 base at J, with 13 bases between the two ends. The CDR3 spans 15 residues. Germline V gene lookup returns CDR1 LGHNA and CDR2 YSLEER. CDR3 protein: CASSLYPGANTEAFF. CDR3 nucleotide sequence: TGCGCCAGCAGCCTTTACCCAGGGGCGAACACTGAAGCTTTCTTT.

This chain connects TRBV5-1 to TRBJ1-1; D uncertain. Germline V gene sequence: CDR1 SGHRS, CDR2 YFSETQ. V was shortened by 0 bases and J by 1 base, with 10 bases between the two germline ends. The CDR3 sequence is 15 residues long. The CDR3 region has the DNA TGCGCCAGCAGCTTGGTGACGGGCCGGAACACTGAAGCTTTCTTT. Its translation is CASSLVTGRNTEAFF.

CDR3 DNA sequence: TGTGCCAGCAGCTCAAGGACCGTCGCTGAAGCTTTCTTT. This translates into CASSSRTVAEAFF. V usage is TRBV11-2 and J usage is TRBJ1-1; D is unresolved. Trimming shortened V by 4 bases and J by 6 bases, and 12 bases separated the two germline ends. Looked up from germline, CDR1 is SGHAT and CDR2 is FQNNGV. The length of the CDR3 is 13 residues.

V and J are TRBV10-3 and TRBJ2-1; D not certain. Per the germline V gene, CDR1 is ENHRY and CDR2 is SYGVKD. The V end was cut by 10 bases, the J end by 4 bases, with 14 bases between. This CDR3 comprises 13 residues. The CDR3 nucleotides are TGTGCCACAGGTACGGGTGAGTACAATGAGCAGTTCTTC. Translating it yields CATGTGEYNEQFF.

Written as DNA, the CDR3 is TGCGCCAGCAGTGAGAGGAACAACTATGGCTACACCTTC. It codes for CASSERNNYGYTF. The rearrangement uses TRBV10-2 and TRBJ1-2; D unresolved. Trimming left V 2 bases short and J 2 bases short, with 6 bases between. Germline lookup yields CDR1 WSHSY and CDR2 SAAADI. This CDR3 is 13 amino acids long.

CDR3 in DNA: TGCGCCAGCAGTGAGCCAGGGGTTTATGGTCGGGAGCTGTTTTTT. Encoded protein: CASSEPGVYGRELFF. The chain has TRBV10-1 and TRBJ2-2; tentatively, D is TRBD1 (6 bases). Trimming took off 2 bases at V and 9 bases at J, with 16 bases between the two ends. Germline CDR1 WNHNN, CDR2 SYGVQD (reference sequence). The CDR3 loop spans 15 amino acids.

The chain couples TRBV6-1 to TRBJ1-5; the D gene is possibly TRBD1 (5 bases). This CDR3 has 14 amino acids. V lost 6 bases and J lost 3, with 12 bases in between. Germline-derived CDR1 and CDR2 are MNHNS and SASEGT. Here the CDR3 DNA reads TGTGCCAGCAGACCGGGACTCCCCAATCAGCCCCAGCATTTT. This gives the protein CASRPGLPNQPQHF.

V gene TRBV5-1 combines with J gene TRBJ2-2; D unclear. CDR1 is SGHRS and CDR2 is YFSETQ in the germline V gene. This CDR3 is built from 15 residues. Trimming removed 1 base at V and 0 bases at J, with 7 bases between. This CDR3 reads CASSLRSANTGELFF. CDR3 sequence (DNA): TGCGCCAGCAGCTTGCGCAGCGCGAACACCGGGGAGCTGTTTTTT.

This chain uses TRBV7-8 with TRBJ2-5, with 13 bases that match TRBD2. The J call is uncertain, as TRBJ2-7 better fits the DNA end. The CDR3 is 17 residues long. Germline V CDR1 and CDR2: SGHVS, FQNEAQ. CDR3 region: CASSLTGTSGATYEQYF. CDR3 coding DNA: TGTGCCAGCAGCTTAACCGGGACTAGCGGGGCGACCTACGAGCAGTACTTC.

This clone was counted a few times. The CDR3 DNA follows: TGCGCCAGCAGTGACCCAGCGGGGGGCCAAGAGACCCAGTACTTC. Translating it yields CASSDPAGGQETQYF. The genes are TRBV10-2 and TRBJ2-5, with TRBD2 matching over 9 bases. The ends lost 3 bases at V and 1 base at J; junction bases unmatched: 3. Germline V gives CDR1 WSHSY, CDR2 SAAADI. CDR3 length: 15 amino acids.

The chain links TRBV14 to TRBJ1-1; D is unresolved. Per germline, CDR1 SGHDN and CDR2 FVKESK. CDR3 size: 15 residues. With 0 bases removed from V and 2 bases from J, the gap between germline ends came to 10 bases. CDR3 sequence (DNA): TGTGCCAGCAGCCAAGATGTTACAGATAACACTGAAGCTTTCTTT. This encodes CASSQDVTDNTEAFF.

The V and J genes are TRBV5-4 and TRBJ1-2, with D possibly being TRBD1 (6 bases). The germline V gene has CDR1 SGHNT and CDR2 YYREEE (reference sequence). Trimming left V 4 bases short and J 6 bases short, with 16 bases between. This CDR3 is built from 14 residues. The CDR3, as DNA: TGTGCCAGCAGCCCCGGACAGCCAGGGGATGGCTACACCTTC. Its protein is CASSPGQPGDGYTF.

V gene TRBV30 combines with J gene TRBJ1-2; 7 nucleotides line up with TRBD1. V lost 5 bases, J lost 4 bases, and 7 bases stayed unmatched. The CDR3 is 13 amino acids. The V gene's germline CDR1 is GTSNPN and CDR2 SVGIG (reference sequence). The CDR3 coding sequence is TGTGCCTGGCGGAACAGGGGCGTCTATGGCTACACCTTC. Protein: CAWRNRGVYGYTF. Based on the CDR3 plus reference TRBV30 and TRBJ1-2, the full variable domain is SQTIHQWPATLVQPVGSPLSLECTVEGTSNPNLYWYRQAAGRGLQLLFYSVGIGQISSEVPQNLSASRPQDRQFILSSKKLLLSDSGFYLCAWRNRGVYGYTFGSGTRLTVV.

This clone appeared once. This rearrangement joins TRBV5-6 to TRBJ2-7; D is possibly TRBD2 (5 bases). CDR1 and CDR2 from the germline V gene are SGHDT and YYEEEE. This CDR3 is 13 amino acids long. V was shortened by 7 bases and J by 3 bases, with 14 bases between the two germline ends. The CDR3 region has the DNA TGTGCCAGCTTTCGGACTCCCCGCTACGAGCAGTACTTC. Translated, it gives CASFRTPRYEQYF.

The gene calls are TRBV4-2 and TRBJ1-6; D ambiguous. Trimming pared 3 bases from V and 8 bases from J, leaving 14 bases between. CDR1 and CDR2 (germline): LGHNA, YNFKEQ. The CDR3 consists of 15 residues. The CDR3 DNA sequence: TGTGCCAGCAGCCAGTATGACCGACGGGATTCACCCCTCCACTTT. Encoded protein: CASSQYDRRDSPLHF.

The chain employs TRBV4-1 and TRBJ2-1; D perhaps matches TRBD2 (5 bases). The CDR3 consists of 16 residues. V gave up 2 bases and J gave up 2 bases, with 13 bases separating them. Germline V lookup: CDR1 MGHRA, CDR2 YSYEKL. The CDR3 nucleotides read TGCGCCAGCAGCCAAATGACGAGGAGGACCTACAATGAGCAGTTCTTC. Translating gives CASSQMTRRTYNEQFF.

This clone appeared a few times. The V and J genes are TRBV11-3 and TRBJ2-3, with 9 bases identical to TRBD2. V was clipped by 4 bases and J by 6 bases; unmatched bases: 8. CDR3 size: 15 residues. Per the germline V gene, CDR1 is SGHNT and CDR2 is YENEEA. This CDR3 reads CASSSVSGGPDTQYF. The CDR3 coding sequence is TGTGCCAGCAGCTCGGTCAGCGGGGGGCCCGATACGCAGTATTTT.

The chain uses TRBV10-2 and TRBJ2-2; 8 nucleotides agree with TRBD2. CDR3 length equals 14 residues. CDR1 and CDR2 from the germline V gene are WSHSY and SAAADI. The V gene end was trimmed by 8 bases and the J gene end by 1 base; junction bases not matched to a gene: 3. This CDR3 reads CASSLAGNTGELFF. CDR3 in DNA: TGCGCCAGCTCGCTAGCGGGGAACACCGGGGAGCTGTTTTTT.